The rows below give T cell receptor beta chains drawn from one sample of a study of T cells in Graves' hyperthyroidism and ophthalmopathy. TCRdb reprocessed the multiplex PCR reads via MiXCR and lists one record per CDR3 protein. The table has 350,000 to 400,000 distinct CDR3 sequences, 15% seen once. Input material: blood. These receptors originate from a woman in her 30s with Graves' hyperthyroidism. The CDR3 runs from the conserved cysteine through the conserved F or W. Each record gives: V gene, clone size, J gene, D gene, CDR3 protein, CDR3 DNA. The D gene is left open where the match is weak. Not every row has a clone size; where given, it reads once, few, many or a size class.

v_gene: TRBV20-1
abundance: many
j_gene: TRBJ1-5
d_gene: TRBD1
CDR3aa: CSARDQPGQGGQPQHF
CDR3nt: TGCAGTGCTAGAGATCAACCCGGACAGGGGGGTCAGCCCCAGCATTTT

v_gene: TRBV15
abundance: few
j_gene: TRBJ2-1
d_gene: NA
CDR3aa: CATSRGASSYNEQFF
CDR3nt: TGTGCCACCAGCAGAGGGGCGAGCTCCTACAATGAGCAGTTCTTC

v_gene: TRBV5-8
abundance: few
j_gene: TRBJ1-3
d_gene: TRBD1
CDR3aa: CATDRGLSGNTIYF
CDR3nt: TGTGCCACGGACAGGGGTCTCTCTGGAAACACCATATATTTT

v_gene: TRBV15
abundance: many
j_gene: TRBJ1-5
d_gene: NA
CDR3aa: CATSRIGQNQPQHF
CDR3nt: TGTGCCACCAGCAGGATCGGACAGAATCAGCCCCAGCATTTT

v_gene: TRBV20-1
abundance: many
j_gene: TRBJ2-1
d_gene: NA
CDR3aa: CSARWGSRDNEQFF
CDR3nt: TGCAGTGCTAGATGGGGGAGTAGAGACAATGAGCAGTTCTTC

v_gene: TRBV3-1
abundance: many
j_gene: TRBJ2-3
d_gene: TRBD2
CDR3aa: CASSQGRAGGSTQYF
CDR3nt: TGTGCCAGCAGCCAAGGGAGAGCGGGGGGTTCAACGCAGTATTTT

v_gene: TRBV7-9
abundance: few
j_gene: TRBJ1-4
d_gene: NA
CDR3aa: CASSKGASDEKLFF
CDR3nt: TGTGCCAGCAGCAAAGGAGCGTCGGATGAAAAACTGTTTTTT

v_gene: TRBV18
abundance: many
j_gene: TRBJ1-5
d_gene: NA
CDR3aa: CASSPLPSNQPQHF
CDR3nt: TGTGCCAGCTCACCCCTTCCTAGCAATCAGCCCCAGCATTTT

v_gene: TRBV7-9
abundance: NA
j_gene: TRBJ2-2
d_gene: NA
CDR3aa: CASSWGGAGELFF
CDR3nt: TGTGCCAGCAGCTGGGGGGGCGCCGGGGAGCTGTTTTTT

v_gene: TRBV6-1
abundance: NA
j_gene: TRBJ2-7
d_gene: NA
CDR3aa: CASRQGVYGQYF
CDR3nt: TGTGCCAGCAGACAGGGCGTGTACGGGCAGTACTTC

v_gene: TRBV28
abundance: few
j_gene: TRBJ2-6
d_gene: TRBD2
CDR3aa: CASREGGAGANVLTF
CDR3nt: TGTGCCAGCAGGGAGGGAGGGGCAGGGGCCAACGTCCTGACTTTC

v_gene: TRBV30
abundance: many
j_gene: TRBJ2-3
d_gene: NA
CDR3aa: CAWSVLGGADTQYF
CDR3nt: TGTGCCTGGAGTGTACTAGGAGGTGCAGATACGCAGTATTTT

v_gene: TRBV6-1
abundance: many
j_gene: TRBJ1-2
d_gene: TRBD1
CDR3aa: CASSSGQARANYGYTF
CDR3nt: TGTGCCAGCAGTTCGGGACAGGCGAGGGCTAACTATGGCTACACCTTC

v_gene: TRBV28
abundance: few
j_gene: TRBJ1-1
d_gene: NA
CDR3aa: CASSYFRLGRNTEAFF
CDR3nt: TGTGCCAGCAGTTACTTCAGGTTAGGGAGGAACACTGAAGCTTTCTTT

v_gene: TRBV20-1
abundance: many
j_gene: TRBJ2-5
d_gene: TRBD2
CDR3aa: CSARDGGLANQETQYF
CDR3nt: TGCAGTGCTAGAGATGGGGGACTAGCGAACCAAGAGACCCAGTACTTC

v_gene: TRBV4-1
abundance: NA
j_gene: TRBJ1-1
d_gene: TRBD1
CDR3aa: CASSQDGTGGMYAFF
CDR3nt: TGCGCCAGCAGCCAAGATGGGACAGGGGGCATGTACGCTTTCTTT

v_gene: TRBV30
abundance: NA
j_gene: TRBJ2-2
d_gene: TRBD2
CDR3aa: CAWSPPAGGFTGELFF
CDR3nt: TGTGCCTGGAGCCCACCAGCGGGAGGGTTTACCGGGGAGCTGTTTTTT